The clone carrying this TCR beta chain was observed many times. The antigen remains unidentified. The record originates from a study of regulatory T cells in long-lasting Graves disease. To make TCR beta libraries, researchers used iRepertoire HTBI primers and Arm-PCR of CDR3 regions. Via MiXCR, TCRdb re-called the multiplex PCR reads, giving one row per CDR3 protein. This table has about 420,000 distinct CDR3 sequences, roughly 17% appearing once. Study-level results: Favored gene segments in persistent disease were TRBV28, TRBJ1-2 and TRBJ2-5.

The CDR3 extends over 22 amino acids. J was trimmed by 3 bases and V by 7 bases; bases with no gene match: 30. Time point reported: newly diagnosed GD, antithyroid drugs for less than 3 months. The TCR library used RNA extracted from PBMCs. These data were also filed under a second study, of T cells in Graves' hyperthyroidism and ophthalmopathy. That paper notes: Each patient was aged 18 to 65 and had newly diagnosed hyperthyroidism of under 2 months' duration.

The sample was peripheral blood mononuclear cells (PBMCs), taken at new diagnosis, from a patient treated with antithyroid drugs. The TCR originated in a young woman with Graves disease. The chain couples TRBV12-3 or TRBV12-4 to TRBJ2-3; 8 nucleotides match TRBD1. CDR3 DNA sequence: TGTGCCAGCATCAGACAGGGGTCGGGTACGTGGAAAGGGGCCACAGTAACAGATACGCAGTATTTT. Translation: CASIRQGSGTWKGATVTDTQYF.